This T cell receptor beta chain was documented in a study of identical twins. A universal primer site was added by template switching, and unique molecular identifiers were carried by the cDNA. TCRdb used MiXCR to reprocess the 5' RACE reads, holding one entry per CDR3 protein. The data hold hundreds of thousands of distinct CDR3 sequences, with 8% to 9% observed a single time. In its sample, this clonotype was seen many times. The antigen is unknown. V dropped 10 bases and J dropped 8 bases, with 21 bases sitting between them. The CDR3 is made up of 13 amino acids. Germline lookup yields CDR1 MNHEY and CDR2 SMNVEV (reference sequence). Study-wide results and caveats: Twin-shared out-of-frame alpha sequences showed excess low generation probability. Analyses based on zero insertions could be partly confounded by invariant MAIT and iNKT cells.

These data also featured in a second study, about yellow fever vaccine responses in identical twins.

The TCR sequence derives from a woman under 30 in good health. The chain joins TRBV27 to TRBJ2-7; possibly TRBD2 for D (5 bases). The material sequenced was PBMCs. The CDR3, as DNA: TGTGCCACCCAGATGAGTGCGGGTGGAAAGCAGTACTTC. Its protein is CATQMSAGGKQYF.